The 18 T cell receptor beta chains below all came from one sample that was sequenced in a study of vaccination effects on CD4 cells after COVID-19. Data came from immunoSEQ multiplex PCR; TCRdb stores just in-frame clones and leaves some out. This table has around 50,000 clones, 76% appearing once. These receptors' targets are unknown. It was after approximately 10 days of culture that CD4+ T cells were isolated. Sequences were derived from CD4+ T cells from PBMCs cultured without peptide, sampled before COVID-19 vaccination. These receptors all stem from a human donor who had a prior SARS-CoV-2 infection.

V usage is TRBV11-2 and J usage is TRBJ2-3, with unresolved D. Deletions cut 5 bases from V and 0 bases from J, with 6 bases between. Germline CDR1 and CDR2: SGHAT and FQNNGV. The CDR3 is 13 amino acids. CDR3 DNA: TGTGCCAGCAGCCTGCTCAGCACAGATACGCAGTATTTT. This encodes CASSLLSTDTQYF.

This chain joins TRBV4-3 and TRBJ1-6; D remains ambiguous. Germline CDR1 and CDR2: LGHNA and YSLEER. CDR3 length equals 14 residues. V lost 2 bases, J lost 13 bases, and 15 bases lay in between. The CDR3 bases are TGCGCCAGCAGCCAATTTTCGACGGAGGGCCCCCTCCACTTT. This codes for CASSQFSTEGPLHF.

The chain employs TRBV15 and TRBJ2-6, with D perhaps TRBD1 or TRBD2 (5 bases each). V lost 3 bases and J lost 4, with 7 bases in between. The CDR3 loop spans 14 amino acids. Germline V lookup: CDR1 LNHNV, CDR2 YYDKDF (reference sequence). CDR3 DNA: TGTGCCACCAGCAGGGGGGTAGGGGCCAACGTCCTGACTTTC. It encodes CATSRGVGANVLTF.

J is TRBJ2-3 and V is TRBV5-1; 12 bases are shared with TRBD2. Trimming at V came to 0 bases and at J to 5 bases, leaving 7 bases not matched to a gene. CDR1 is SGHRS and CDR2 is YFSETQ in the germline V gene. The CDR3 is 17 amino acids. This CDR3 reads CASSLVKLAGGLDTQYF. In DNA form, the CDR3 reads TGCGCCAGCAGCTTGGTAAAACTAGCGGGAGGATTAGATACGCAGTATTTT.

The rearrangement joins TRBV4-3 to TRBJ2-2; D perhaps matches TRBD1 (5 bases). The CDR3 extends over 17 amino acids. The V end lost 0 bases, the J end lost 6 bases, and 17 bases lay between the germline ends. Germline loops: CDR1 LGHNA, CDR2 YSLEER. CDR3 sequence: CASSQDPPREVPGELFF. The CDR3 DNA reads as TGCGCCAGCAGCCAAGATCCCCCCAGGGAAGTGCCCGGGGAGCTGTTTTTT.

This clone was counted a few times. The chain uses TRBV4-1 and TRBJ1-3, with D perhaps TRBD1 (6 bases). V was clipped by 0 bases and J by 0 bases, with 9 bases between them. The CDR3 contains 16 residues. CDR1 is MGHRA, CDR2 YSYEKL, per germline. The CDR3 sequence is CASSQDGGPSGNTIYF. For the CDR3, the DNA is TGCGCCAGCAGCCAAGACGGGGGGCCCTCTGGAAACACCATATATTTT.

This chain links TRBV28 with TRBJ1-2, with TRBD1 as a possible D gene (5 bases). The CDR3 consists of 12 residues. Germline values: CDR1 MDHEN, CDR2 SYDVKM. Trimming cost V 2 bases and J 7 bases, with 8 bases left between them. In nucleotides, the CDR3 is TGTGCCAGCAGTTTACCAGGGACTGGCTACACCTTC. As protein: CASSLPGTGYTF.

The V and J genes are TRBV30 and TRBJ2-1; 7 positions agree with TRBD2. J gave up 2 bases and V 5 bases, and 6 bases lay outside the gene matches. The CDR3 is 14 residues long. CDR1 GTSNPN and CDR2 SVGIG come from the germline V gene (reference sequence). CDR3 loop: CAWCSGPAYNEQFF. The CDR3 DNA is TGTGCCTGGTGTAGCGGGCCGGCCTACAATGAGCAGTTCTTC.

The rearrangement uses TRBV27 and TRBJ2-6; D might be TRBD1 (5 bases). The CDR3 is 17 amino acids. Trimming took 5 bases from V and 0 from J, leaving 14 bases between them. Germline CDR1 and CDR2: MNHEY and SMNVEV (reference sequence). CDR3 sequence (DNA): TGTGCCAGCAGTCCAGGACACGGATCCTCTGGGGCCAACGTCCTGACTTTC. Protein: CASSPGHGSSGANVLTF.

In its sample, this clone was seen once. V gene TRBV9 combines with J gene TRBJ2-5; perhaps TRBD2 as D (5 bases). V was pared by 3 bases and J by 4 bases, with 19 bases between. The germline V gene has CDR1 SGDLS and CDR2 YYNGEE. This CDR3 is 16 amino acids long. The CDR3 DNA is TGTGCCAGCAGCGCAACAGCGGCTAGCAATCGAGAGACCCAGTACTTC. It encodes CASSATAASNRETQYF.

The chain joins TRBV5-6 to TRBJ1-4; TRBD1 agrees at 8 bases. CDR3 size: 16 residues. The V gene's germline CDR1 is SGHDT and CDR2 YYEEEE. The V gene end was trimmed by 3 bases and the J gene end by 5 bases; junction bases not matched to a gene: 9. The CDR3 is CASSWTTGGINEKLFF. CDR3 DNA: TGTGCCAGCAGCTGGACTACAGGGGGTATCAATGAAAAACTGTTTTTT.

This clone was observed a handful of times. This chain uses TRBV5-1 with TRBJ2-1; D is possibly TRBD1 (5 bases). The V and J ends lost 0 bases and 8 bases respectively, with 15 bases between them. CDR3 size: 15 residues. Germline V CDR1 and CDR2: SGHRS, YFSETQ. The CDR3 sequence: CASSLAQGWDHEQFF. DNA for the CDR3: TGCGCCAGCAGCTTGGCCCAGGGCTGGGATCATGAGCAGTTCTTC.

The chain recombines TRBV12-5 with TRBJ1-2, with unresolved D. CDR1 is LGHNT, CDR2 FRNRAP, per germline. This CDR3 is built from 13 residues. V lost 6 bases to trimming and J lost 4 bases, with 12 bases between them. The CDR3: CASGPTVGYGYTF. The CDR3 coding sequence is TGTGCTAGTGGCCCTACGGTGGGCTATGGCTACACCTTC.

The chain combines TRBV2 with TRBJ2-7; 7 bases fit TRBD1. CDR3 length equals 15 residues. The trim removed 6 bases at V and 6 bases at J, leaving 14 bases unmatched. CDR1 and CDR2 (germline): SNHLY, FYNNEI. The CDR3 is CASSKLTGTEAEQYF. The CDR3 DNA is TGTGCCAGCAGCAAACTGACAGGGACGGAGGCCGAGCAGTACTTC. Filled out from reference TRBV2 and TRBJ2-7, the complete variable domain reads EPEVTQTPSHQVTQMGQEVILRCVPISNHLYFYWYRQILGQKVEFLVSFYNNEISEKSEIFDDQFSVERPDGSNFTLKIRSTKLEDSAMYFCASSKLTGTEAEQYFGPGTRLTVT.

This clone qualifies as medium-sized (0.01 to 0.1%). V gene TRBV5-1 combines with J gene TRBJ2-3; 8 nucleotides match TRBD2. This CDR3 has 14 amino acids. Germline CDR1 and CDR2: SGHRS and YFSETQ. The ends lost 5 bases at V and 4 bases at J; junction bases unmatched: 6. The DNA for the CDR3 is TGCGCCAGCAGAGGGACTAGGAGCTCAGATACGCAGTATTTT. Its translation: CASRGTRSSDTQYF.

The rearrangement joins TRBV6-5 to TRBJ2-3; no reliable D call. Per the germline V gene, CDR1 is MNHEY and CDR2 is SVGAGI. Between the trimmed V and J ends, which lost 7 bases and 0 bases, there was a span of 8 bases. CDR3 size: 13 residues. DNA of the CDR3: TGTGCCAGCACCCTGGCGAGCACAGATACGCAGTATTTT. This sequence encodes CASTLASTDTQYF.

This clone appeared a single time. This chain uses TRBV19 with TRBJ2-3; 8 nucleotides line up with TRBD1. This CDR3 has 17 amino acids. Germline V gene data show CDR1 as LNHDA and CDR2 as SQIVND (reference sequence). The J segment lost 4 bases and the V segment lost 7 bases, leaving 16 bases of the junction unmatched. The CDR3 nucleotides are TGTGCCAGTACGACCCGGTCCCAGGACAGGGACGCAGATACGCAGTATTTT. It yields the protein CASTTRSQDRDADTQYF.

This clone has only a few counts. The V call is TRBV5-1, the J call TRBJ2-1, with 15 bases identical to TRBD2. The ends lost 4 bases at V and 7 bases at J; junction bases unmatched: 9. The germline CDR1 and CDR2 sequences are SGHRS and YFSETQ. The CDR3 is 17 amino acids. The CDR3 nucleotides are TGCGCCAGCAGCAGAGGACTAGCGGGGGGGAGGGGTAATGAGCAGTTCTTC. Its translation is CASSRGLAGGRGNEQFF.